Listed below are T cell receptor beta chains from one sample, sequenced in a study of CD8 T cells in Susac syndrome. TCRdb called the immunoSEQ multiplex PCR reads again in MiXCR, with one record for every CDR3 protein. This table has about 150,000 distinct CDR3 sequences, approximately 96% appearing once. Sequenced material: CD4+ T cells from PBMCs. The receptors come from a human donor with Susac syndrome. Both conserved end residues are part of each CDR3. The order of the fields is J gene, clone size, CDR3 length, V gene, D gene, CDR3 DNA, CDR3 protein. The D gene is left open where the match is weak. Clone sizes are given selectively: once, few, many, or a class where the clone is expanded.

J: TRBJ2-1
size: -
length: 14
V: TRBV25-1
D: -
DNA: TGTGCCAGCAGTCAACACGGTTGGGGTAATGAGCAGTTCTTC
CDR3: CASSQHGWGNEQFF

J: TRBJ1-2
size: -
length: 11
V: TRBV20-1
D: -
DNA: TGCTCCACACAGGGAGGGTATGGCTACACCTTC
CDR3: CSTQGGYGYTF

J: TRBJ1-2
size: once
length: 16
V: TRBV3-1
D: -
DNA: TGTGCCAGCAGCCAAAGTATGGACCGCCGCTTCTATGGCTACACCTTC
CDR3: CASSQSMDRRFYGYTF

J: TRBJ2-7
size: -
length: 16
V: TRBV4-1
D: -
DNA: TGCGCCAGCAGCCGGGTGCTAGGGGCGCGCTCCTACGAGCAGTACTTC
CDR3: CASSRVLGARSYEQYF

J: TRBJ2-7
size: -
length: 15
V: TRBV19
D: -
DNA: TGTGCCAGTAGTCTAAAACAGGGCTCGACGGGCGAGCAGTACTTC
CDR3: CASSLKQGSTGEQYF

J: TRBJ2-7
size: -
length: 19
V: TRBV6-5
D: -
DNA: TGTGCCAGCAGTTACTCAACTGCTGGGGGAGGGGGACCCTCCTACGAGCAGTACTTC
CDR3: CASSYSTAGGGGPSYEQYF

J: TRBJ2-7
size: few
length: 11
V: TRBV20-1
D: -
DNA: TGCAGTGCACAGCGGATTTACGAGCAGTACTTC
CDR3: CSAQRIYEQYF

J: TRBJ2-3
size: -
length: 15
V: TRBV5-1
D: TRBD2
DNA: TGCGCCAGCAGCTCGACTAGCCCTCGCACAGATACGCAGTATTTT
CDR3: CASSSTSPRTDTQYF

J: TRBJ2-7
size: -
length: 14
V: TRBV20-1
D: -
DNA: TGCAGTGCTAGCCTTCAAGCTAGGGTCTACGAGCAGTACTTC
CDR3: CSASLQARVYEQYF

J: TRBJ2-2
size: -
length: 18
V: TRBV4-2
D: -
DNA: TGTGCCAGCAGCCAAGATCGGTGGACCACTTCGAACACCGGGGAGCTGTTTTTT
CDR3: CASSQDRWTTSNTGELFF

J: TRBJ2-1
size: -
length: 11
V: TRBV29-1
D: TRBD2
DNA: TGCAGCGTGGCCCAGCGGGGGGAGCAGTTCTTC
CDR3: CSVAQRGEQFF

J: TRBJ2-1
size: -
length: 12
V: TRBV4-2
D: -
DNA: TGTGCCAGCAGCCAATGGGGTCGTGAGCAGTTCTTC
CDR3: CASSQWGREQFF

J: TRBJ1-2
size: -
length: 14
V: TRBV6-5
D: -
DNA: TGTGCCAGCAGAGAACAGGGAGCTAACTATGGCTACACCTTC
CDR3: CASREQGANYGYTF

J: TRBJ1-5
size: -
length: 18
V: TRBV4-1
D: TRBD1
DNA: TGCGCCAGCAGCCAAAGGGGGGGGACAGGATCCATTAATCAGCCCCAGCATTTT
CDR3: CASSQRGGTGSINQPQHF

J: TRBJ2-2
size: -
length: 14
V: TRBV19
D: -
DNA: TGTGCCAGTAGAGGCACGGTGAACACCGGGGAGCTGTTTTTT
CDR3: CASRGTVNTGELFF

J: TRBJ2-5
size: few
length: 13
V: TRBV4-1
D: -
DNA: TGCGCCAGCAGCCAGACCGAGGGAGAGACCCAGTACTTC
CDR3: CASSQTEGETQYF

J: TRBJ2-7
size: -
length: 11
V: TRBV29-1
D: -
DNA: TGCAGCGTTGTAGGCAATTACGAGCAGTACTTC
CDR3: CSVVGNYEQYF

J: TRBJ2-1
size: -
length: 12
V: TRBV20-1
D: -
DNA: TGCAGTGCTAGGGGGTTCAACAATGAGCAGTTCTTC
CDR3: CSARGFNNEQFF

J: TRBJ2-7
size: once
length: 15
V: TRBV27
D: TRBD2
DNA: TGTGCCAGCAGTATACTAGCGGGAGATCGCGGCGAGCAGTACTTC
CDR3: CASSILAGDRGEQYF

J: TRBJ2-1
size: -
length: 14
V: TRBV12-3/TRBV12-4
D: TRBD1
DNA: TGTGCCAGCAGGAAGACAGGGACCTACAATGAGCAGTTCTTC
CDR3: CASRKTGTYNEQFF

J: TRBJ2-5
size: -
length: 14
V: TRBV20-1
D: -
DNA: TGCAGTGCTAGAAGGGGGGGGGCCCAAGAGACCCAGTACTTC
CDR3: CSARRGGAQETQYF

J: TRBJ1-6
size: -
length: 15
V: TRBV27
D: -
DNA: TGTGCCAGCAGTTTAATCCGCGGCACCGATTCACCCCTCCACTTT
CDR3: CASSLIRGTDSPLHF

J: TRBJ1-4
size: -
length: 14
V: TRBV4-2
D: -
DNA: TGTGCCAGCAGCCAAGGGGCCCCTAATGAAAAACTGTTTTTT
CDR3: CASSQGAPNEKLFF

J: TRBJ2-7
size: -
length: 16
V: TRBV18
D: TRBD2
DNA: TGTGCCAGCTCACCGTTGTGGCGGGGGAGTTCCTACGAGCAGTACTTC
CDR3: CASSPLWRGSSYEQYF

J: TRBJ2-2
size: -
length: 15
V: TRBV7-8
D: TRBD1
DNA: TGTGCCAGCAGCGGACAGGGAAAAGCTCCCGGGGAGCTGTTTTTT
CDR3: CASSGQGKAPGELFF

J: TRBJ1-2
size: -
length: 14
V: TRBV6-5
D: -
DNA: TGTGCCAGCAGGCCGAATGTCAAGGCTCGCGGCTACACCTTC
CDR3: CASRPNVKARGYTF

J: TRBJ1-5
size: -
length: 17
V: TRBV7-3
D: TRBD1
DNA: TGTGCCAGCAGCTTAGTCCCGGGACAGTATAGCAATCAGCCCCAGCATTTT
CDR3: CASSLVPGQYSNQPQHF

J: TRBJ1-2
size: -
length: 13
V: TRBV29-1
D: -
DNA: TGCAGCGCCGGATGGATGACGAGAGATGGCTACACCTTC
CDR3: CSAGWMTRDGYTF

J: TRBJ1-2
size: -
length: 12
V: TRBV29-1
D: -
DNA: TGCAGCGTTGAAGCAGCTAACTATGGCTACACCTTC
CDR3: CSVEAANYGYTF

J: TRBJ2-5
size: -
length: 17
V: TRBV3-1
D: TRBD2
DNA: TGTGCCAGCAGCCCCACAACCCGGGACTATGCCCAAGAGACCCAGTACTTC
CDR3: CASSPTTRDYAQETQYF

J: TRBJ2-4
size: -
length: 13
V: TRBV12-3/TRBV12-4
D: TRBD1
DNA: TGTGCCAGCAGTTTGACAGGGAAAAACATTCAGTACTTC
CDR3: CASSLTGKNIQYF

J: TRBJ1-4
size: -
length: 14
V: TRBV19
D: -
DNA: TGTGCCAGTAGTATGAGGTCGGTGAATGAAAAACTGTTTTTT
CDR3: CASSMRSVNEKLFF

J: TRBJ2-3
size: -
length: 15
V: TRBV6-5
D: TRBD1
DNA: TGTGCCAGCAGCCTAGGACAGGTGGCGACAGATACGCAGTATTTT
CDR3: CASSLGQVATDTQYF

J: TRBJ1-2
size: -
length: 12
V: TRBV5-1
D: -
DNA: TGCGCCAGCAGCTTCGACAGCTATGGCTACACCTTC
CDR3: CASSFDSYGYTF

J: TRBJ2-3
size: -
length: 13
V: TRBV6-5
D: -
DNA: TGTGCCAGCAGCACCGACCTAATGGGTACGCAGTATTTT
CDR3: CASSTDLMGTQYF

J: TRBJ2-1
size: -
length: 13
V: TRBV20-1
D: TRBD1
DNA: TGCAGTGCTAGGGGGCAGGGGGCGTGGGAGCAGTTCTTC
CDR3: CSARGQGAWEQFF

J: TRBJ2-5
size: -
length: 15
V: TRBV24-1
D: -
DNA: TGTGCCACCAGTGATTTGTATGGCAGCCAAGAGACCCAGTACTTC
CDR3: CATSDLYGSQETQYF

J: TRBJ2-1
size: -
length: 15
V: TRBV2
D: TRBD2
DNA: TGTGCCAGCAGTGAAGGACTAGCGGGAGCTAGTGAGCAGTTCTTC
CDR3: CASSEGLAGASEQFF

J: TRBJ2-4
size: -
length: 13
V: TRBV19
D: -
DNA: TGTGCCAGTAGAGGGGGGGGAGGAAACATTCAGTACTTC
CDR3: CASRGGGGNIQYF

J: TRBJ2-3
size: -
length: 16
V: TRBV20-1
D: TRBD2
DNA: TGCAGTGCTAGAGATTGGAGTAGCGGGAGGGCAGATACGCAGTATTTT
CDR3: CSARDWSSGRADTQYF

J: TRBJ2-7
size: -
length: 15
V: TRBV5-6
D: TRBD2
DNA: TGTGCCAGCAGCTTGCCCCGGCGGGAGTCTTACGAGCAGTACTTC
CDR3: CASSLPRRESYEQYF

J: TRBJ2-5
size: once
length: 14
V: TRBV7-9
D: -
DNA: TGTGCCAGCAGCTTAGTAGGGGCTGGGGAGACCCAGTACTTC
CDR3: CASSLVGAGETQYF

J: TRBJ2-1
size: -
length: 18
V: TRBV25-1
D: -
DNA: TGTGCCAGCAGTGAACCCAATACCCCCGGGAGCATCAGGAATGAGCAGTTCTTC
CDR3: CASSEPNTPGSIRNEQFF

J: TRBJ2-7
size: -
length: 17
V: TRBV4-1
D: TRBD1
DNA: TGCGCCAGCAGCCAAGAAAAGCGACCTGGGACAGGGGTCGAGCAGTACTTC
CDR3: CASSQEKRPGTGVEQYF

J: TRBJ1-5
size: -
length: 13
V: TRBV29-1
D: -
DNA: TGCAGCGTTCAGGGAGATCTCAATCAGCCCCAGCATTTT
CDR3: CSVQGDLNQPQHF

J: TRBJ2-1
size: -
length: 12
V: TRBV28
D: TRBD1
DNA: TGTGCCAGCAGGACAGGGTACAATGAGCAGTTCTTC
CDR3: CASRTGYNEQFF

J: TRBJ1-5
size: -
length: 15
V: TRBV4-1
D: -
DNA: TGCGCCAGCAGCCAAGTTGGAAGTCTTCTAGAGCCCCAGCATTTT
CDR3: CASSQVGSLLEPQHF

J: TRBJ2-7
size: -
length: 12
V: TRBV18
D: -
DNA: TGTGCCAGCTCAGGGGGCCGGGCGGCGCAGTACTTC
CDR3: CASSGGRAAQYF

J: TRBJ2-5
size: -
length: 16
V: TRBV7-9
D: -
DNA: TGTGCCAGCAGCCTACGGTCCAGCCTAACTGGGGAGACCCAGTACTTC
CDR3: CASSLRSSLTGETQYF

J: TRBJ1-2
size: -
length: 15
V: TRBV5-4
D: -
DNA: TGTGCCAGCAGCTTCCTCTGGCGGCCAAACTATGGCTACACCTTC
CDR3: CASSFLWRPNYGYTF